The 13 T cell receptor delta chains reported below all come from one sample, sequenced in a study of gamma-delta T cells after stem cell transplantation. TCRdb used CATT to re-call clones from the RT-PCR reads. The table includes 2,000 to 2,500 delta-chain clones, approximately 22% detected once. Sample: gamma-delta T cells. The receptors derive from a human donor. It is not recorded whose cells these are; they may come from a transplant donor.

This clone is large within its sample. CDR3: CACDVLGDLSSWDTRQMFF. Written as DNA, the CDR3 is TGTGCCTGTGACGTACTGGGGGATCTAAGCTCCTGGGACACCCGACAGATGTTTTTC. The chain couples TRDV2 to TRDJ3, with 10 bases lining up with TRDD3. V was clipped by 3 bases and J by 0 bases; unmatched bases: 7. The CDR3 runs 19 residues. CDR1 GEAIGNYY and CDR2 EKD come from the germline V gene.

The CDR3 here is CALGEPWGSYTDKLIF. Written as DNA, the CDR3 is TGTGCTCTTGGGGAACCCTGGGGATCTTACACCGATAAACTCATCTTT. This chain links TRDV1 with TRDJ1; D is possibly TRDD3 (6 bases). The germline V and J ends were trimmed by 1 base and 0 bases, with 12 bases remaining between them. This CDR3 contains 16 residues. Germline lookup yields CDR1 TSWWSYY and CDR2 QGS.

Only a few counts were recorded for this clone. Germline and junction disagree at one end, which may indicate a read error. The chain recombines TRDV2 with TRDJ3; 7 bases are a match to TRDD3. The CDR3 is 19 residues long. Germline CDR1 is GEAIGNYY and CDR2 is EKD. The CDR3 DNA reads TGTGCCTGTGACCCCGTGGTGGGGGAAATCTCCTTGGACACCCGACAGATGTTTTTC. Its protein product is CACDPVVGEISLDTRQMFF.

The sample holds a few counts of this clone. The chain employs TRDV1 and TRDJ1; 10 bases match TRDD3. The CDR3 has 20 residues. Looked up from germline, CDR1 is TSWWSYY and CDR2 is QGS. The V segment lost 2 bases and the J segment 2 bases; nucleotides outside the gene matches: 17. The CDR3 sequence: CALGEGYGGGDTRWTDKLIF. The CDR3, as DNA: TGTGCTCTTGGGGAAGGCTATGGAGGGGGGGATACGCGTTGGACCGATAAACTCATCTTT.

CDR3 sequence: CAASGLDGGYRTDKLIF. CDR3 DNA: TGTGCAGCAAGCGGGCTAGACGGGGGATATCGAACCGATAAACTCATCTTT. This rearrangement joins TRAV29/DV5 to TRDJ1; 8 positions agree with TRDD3. CDR1 NSMFDY and CDR2 ISSIKDK come from the germline V gene. The junction had 12 bases not matched to a gene; V was cut back by 0 bases and J by 2 bases. The CDR3 is made up of 17 amino acids.

This clone was counted only a few times. A much larger clone lies a single base off, so this may be a read error. The chain links TRDV2 to TRDJ1; 10 bases are a match to TRDD3. Assignment of the J gene here rests on matching the DNA to germline, because TCRdb gives none. V trimming: 1 base; J trimming: 3 bases; junction bases outside the gene matches: 1. Germline lookup yields CDR1 GEAIGNYY and CDR2 EKD. The CDR3 consists of 14 residues. This CDR3 reads CACDTGGYADKLIF. For the CDR3, the DNA is TGTGCCTGTGACACGGGGGGATACGCCGATAAACTCATCTTT.

This chain uses TRDV2 with TRDJ1, with 8 bases matching TRDD3. The J gene was missing in TCRdb and was found by matching the end of the DNA to germline. Germline CDR1 is GEAIGNYY and CDR2 is EKD. The CDR3 contains 15 residues. J was trimmed by 2 bases and V by 1 base; bases with no gene match: 5. The DNA of the CDR3 is TGTGCCTGTGACACTGGGGATACAGAGACCGATAAACTCATCTTT. It translates to CACDTGDTETDKLIF.

The V gene call reads TRDV3; no J gene was called; the table's D gene call, TRDD3, was not cross checked with the DNA. Germline assignment: CDR1 TVYSNPD and CDR2 GDNSRS (reference sequence). CDR3 length: 15 amino acids. The CDR3 nucleotides read TGTGCCTGTAGAGGAACGGGGGGATACGAGGGTGAGATCATCTTT. Translating it yields CACRGTGGYEGEIIF.

The chain links TRDV2 to TRDJ1; 10 nucleotides align to TRDD3. The J gene comes from matching the DNA to germline here; TCRdb lacks it. J gave up 2 bases and V 9 bases, and 2 bases lay outside the gene matches. Germline V gene sequence: CDR1 GEAIGNYY, CDR2 EKD. The CDR3 loop spans 12 amino acids. CDR3 sequence (DNA): TGTGCCATACTGGGGGATACCGATAAACTCATCTTT. It encodes CAILGDTDKLIF.

Comments on this clone: This could be a read error, since a much larger clone is one nucleotide away. Other DNA sequences from this sample encode an identical CDR3 as well. V is TRDV2 and J is TRDJ1; 7 bases fit TRDD3. TCRdb leaves out the J gene; it was filled in here by matching the DNA to germline. J lost 0 bases, V lost 5 bases, and 23 bases had no gene match. This CDR3 has 20 residues. Germline V gene sequence: CDR1 GEAIGNYY, CDR2 EKD. The CDR3 loop reads CACVSPKELWGRRYTDKLIF. CDR3 bases: TGTGCCTGTGTCTCACCGAAGGAACTATGGGGGAGACGGTACACCGATAAACTCATCTTT.

The J gene is given as TRDJ1, and the V gene is not called; the table's D gene call, TRDD3, was not cross checked with the DNA. CDR3 size: 19 residues. CDR3 DNA sequence: TGTGCTTTTGAGGAGAGTACTCCGCAAGAAGAGGGATACACCGATAAACTCATCTTT. Translation gives CAFEESTPQEEGYTDKLIF.

This clone was recorded a few times. The J gene is TRDJ2, the V gene TRDV1; D is possibly TRDD3 (7 bases). From germline, CDR1 is TSWWSYY and CDR2 QGS. V dropped 0 bases and J dropped 4 bases, with 18 bases sitting between them. This CDR3 is 18 amino acids long. Written as DNA, the CDR3 is TGTGCTCTTGGGGAACTGGGGGCGTCCTACTGGGGGACAGCACAACTCTTCTTT. This translates into CALGELGASYWGTAQLFF.

The gene calls are TRDV1 and TRDJ1, with 7 bases identical to TRDD3. Here the J gene was assigned by germline matching of the DNA, as TCRdb has none. V dropped 1 base and J dropped 1; count of bases not matched to a gene: 27. The CDR3 length is 23 residues. Germline loops: CDR1 TSWWSYY, CDR2 QGS. The CDR3 sequence is CALGEPATAVLGIGGFGTDKLIF. Written as DNA, the CDR3 is TGTGCTCTTGGGGAACCCGCCACGGCGGTACTGGGGATCGGGGGCTTCGGCACCGATAAACTCATCTTT.